This record covers a single T cell receptor (beta chain). This sample is drawn from a study of blood T cell repertoires in COVID-19. As for the study in general: Collection of acute and convalescent COVID-19 samples took place in the United States, Italy and Spain. In each case, the material was cDNA or gDNA derived from T cells, B-cell-depleted T cells, or PBMCs.

Germline CDR1 is ENHRY and CDR2 is SYGVKD. Trimming cost V 0 bases and J 7 bases, with 13 bases left between them. CDR3 size: 15 residues. Original methodology: For nucleated cells, counts were estimated from reference gene primer amplification. The method was immunoSEQ multiplex PCR; TCRdb's version includes in-frame clones alone and lacks a portion of them. That table is the source of V, J and clone size, and D and trimming were worked out from the DNA. The sample yields roughly 28,000 clones, 70% to 90% seen once. V is TRBV10-3 and J is TRBJ2-1; no clear D. Input material: peripheral blood. The sequence came from a human donor in a cohort sampled during active COVID-19. CDR3 protein: CAISESGSPENEQFF. CDR3 nucleotides: TGTGCCATCAGTGAGTCGGGCAGTCCGGAAAATGAGCAGTTCTTC.